The source of this T cell receptor (beta chain) is a study of T cells after yellow fever vaccination. This clonotype was picked up a small number of times. Its specificity is unknown. TCRdb re-called the 5' RACE reads with MiXCR, one entry per CDR3 protein. Of around 120,000 distinct CDR3 sequences in the sample, roughly 15% are singletons; the top ten hold approximately 39%. Germline loops: CDR1 SGHRS, CDR2 YFSETQ. V was cut by 0 bases and J by 5 bases, with 12 bases left in between. This CDR3 has 15 amino acids. General study points: Only a minor proportion of clonotypes was detected across both CD4 and CD8 compartments. Post-booster repertoires again held most primary-vaccination clones (about 96% CD4, about 90% CD8).

The chain combines TRBV5-1 with TRBJ2-1; D unresolved. Source: CD8+ T cells sorted from PBMCs, taken 5 days after the yellow fever booster vaccination. The sequence was obtained from a man between 18 and 35 years old who received the YFV17D yellow fever vaccine. In nucleotides, the CDR3 is TGCGCCAGCAGCTTGGTCCGGGTGGGCGACAATGAGCAGTTCTTC. Translation: CASSLVRVGDNEQFF.